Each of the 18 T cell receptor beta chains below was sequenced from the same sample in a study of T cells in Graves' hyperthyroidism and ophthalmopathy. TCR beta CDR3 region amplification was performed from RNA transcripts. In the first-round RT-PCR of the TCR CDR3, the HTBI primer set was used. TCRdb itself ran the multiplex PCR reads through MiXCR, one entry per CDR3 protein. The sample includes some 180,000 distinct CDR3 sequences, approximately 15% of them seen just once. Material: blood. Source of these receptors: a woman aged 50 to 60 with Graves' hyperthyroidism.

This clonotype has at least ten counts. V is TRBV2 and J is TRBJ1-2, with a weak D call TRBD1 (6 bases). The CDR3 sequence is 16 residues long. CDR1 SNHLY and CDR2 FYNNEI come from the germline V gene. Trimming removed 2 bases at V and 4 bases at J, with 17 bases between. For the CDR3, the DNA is TGTGCCAGCAGTGAAAGGCCGACAGGTTCTACCTATGGCTACACCTTC. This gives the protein CASSERPTGSTYGYTF.

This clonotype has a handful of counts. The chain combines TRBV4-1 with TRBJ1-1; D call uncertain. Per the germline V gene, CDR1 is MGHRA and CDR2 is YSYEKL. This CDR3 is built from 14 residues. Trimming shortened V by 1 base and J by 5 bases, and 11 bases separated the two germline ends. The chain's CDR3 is CASSQGLRRTEAFF. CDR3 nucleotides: TGCGCCAGCAGCCAAGGTCTTAGGAGGACTGAAGCTTTCTTT.

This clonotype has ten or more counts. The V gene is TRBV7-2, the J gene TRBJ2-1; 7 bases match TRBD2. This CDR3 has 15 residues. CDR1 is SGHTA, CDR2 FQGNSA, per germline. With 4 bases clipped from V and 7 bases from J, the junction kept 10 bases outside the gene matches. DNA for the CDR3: TGTGCCAGCAGCTCAGCGGGACTAAGAGGTAATGAGCAGTTCTTC. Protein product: CASSSAGLRGNEQFF.

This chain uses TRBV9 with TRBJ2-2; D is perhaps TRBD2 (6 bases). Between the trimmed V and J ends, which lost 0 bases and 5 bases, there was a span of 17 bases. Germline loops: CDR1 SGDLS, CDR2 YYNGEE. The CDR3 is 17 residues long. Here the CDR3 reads CASSVALSGEVTGELFF. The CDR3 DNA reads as TGTGCCAGCAGCGTAGCTTTATCGGGGGAGGTGACCGGGGAGCTGTTTTTT. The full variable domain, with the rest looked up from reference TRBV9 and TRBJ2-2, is DSGVTQTPKHLITATGQRVTLRCSPRSGDLSVYWYQQSLDQGLQFLIQYYNGEERAKGNILERFSAQQFPDLHSELNLSSLELGDSALYFCASSVALSGEVTGELFFGEGSRLTVL.

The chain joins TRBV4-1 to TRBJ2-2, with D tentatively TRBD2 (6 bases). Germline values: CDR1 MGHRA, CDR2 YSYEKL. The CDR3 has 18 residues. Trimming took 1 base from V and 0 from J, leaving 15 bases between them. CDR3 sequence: CASSQGGRTTANTGELFF. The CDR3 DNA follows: TGCGCCAGCAGCCAAGGAGGTCGGACTACCGCGAACACCGGGGAGCTGTTTTTT.

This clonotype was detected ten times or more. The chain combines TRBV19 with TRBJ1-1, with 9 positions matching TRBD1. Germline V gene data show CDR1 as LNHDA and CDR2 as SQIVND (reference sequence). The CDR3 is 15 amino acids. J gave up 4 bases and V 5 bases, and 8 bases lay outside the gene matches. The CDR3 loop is CASSQGTGWVTEAFF. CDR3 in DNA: TGTGCCAGTAGTCAGGGGACAGGGTGGGTCACTGAAGCTTTCTTT.

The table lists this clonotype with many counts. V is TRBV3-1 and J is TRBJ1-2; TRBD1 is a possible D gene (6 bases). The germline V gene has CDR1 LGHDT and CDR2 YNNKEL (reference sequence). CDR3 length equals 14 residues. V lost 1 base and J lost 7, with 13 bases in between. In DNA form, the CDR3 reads TGTGCCAGCAGCCAAGGTGGGGGGCAGAGTGGCTACACCTTC. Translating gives CASSQGGGQSGYTF.

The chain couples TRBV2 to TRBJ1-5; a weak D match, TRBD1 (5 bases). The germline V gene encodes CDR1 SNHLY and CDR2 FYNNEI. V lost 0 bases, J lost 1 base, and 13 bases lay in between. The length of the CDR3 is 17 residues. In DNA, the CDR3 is TGTGCCAGCAGTGAAGCAAGCAGGGCCGGGAGCAATCAGCCCCAGCATTTT. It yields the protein CASSEASRAGSNQPQHF.

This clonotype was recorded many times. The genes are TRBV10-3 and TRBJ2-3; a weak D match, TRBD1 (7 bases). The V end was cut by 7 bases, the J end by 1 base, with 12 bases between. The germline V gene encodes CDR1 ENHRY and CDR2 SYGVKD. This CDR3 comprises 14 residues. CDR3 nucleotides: TGTGCCATCAACCGCAGGGGGGGCACAGATACGCAGTATTTT. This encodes CAINRRGGTDTQYF.

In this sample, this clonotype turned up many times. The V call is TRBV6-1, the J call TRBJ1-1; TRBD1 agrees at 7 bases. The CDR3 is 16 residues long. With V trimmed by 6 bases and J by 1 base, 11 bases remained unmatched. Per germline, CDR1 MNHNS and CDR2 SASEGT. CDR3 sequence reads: CASSDNHRGPNTEAFF. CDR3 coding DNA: TGTGCCAGCAGCGATAACCACAGGGGCCCGAACACTGAAGCTTTCTTT.

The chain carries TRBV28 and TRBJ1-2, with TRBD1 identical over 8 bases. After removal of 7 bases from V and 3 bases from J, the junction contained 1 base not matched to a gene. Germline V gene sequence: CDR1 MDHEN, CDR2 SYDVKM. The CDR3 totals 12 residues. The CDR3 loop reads CASKGQDYGYTF. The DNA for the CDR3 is TGTGCCAGCAAGGGACAGGACTATGGCTACACCTTC.

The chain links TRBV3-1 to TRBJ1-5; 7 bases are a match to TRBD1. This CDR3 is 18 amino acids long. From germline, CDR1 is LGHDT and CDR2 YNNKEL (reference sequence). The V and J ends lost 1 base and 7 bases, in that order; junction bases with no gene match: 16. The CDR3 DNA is TGTGCCAGCAGCCAAGGAGAGGCGTTGACAGGGTCGTACCAGCCCCAGCATTTT. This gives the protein CASSQGEALTGSYQPQHF.

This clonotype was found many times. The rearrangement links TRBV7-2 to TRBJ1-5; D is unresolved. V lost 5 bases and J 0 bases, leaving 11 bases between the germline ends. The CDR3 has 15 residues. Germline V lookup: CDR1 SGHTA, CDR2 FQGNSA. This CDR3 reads CASSTQPGSNQPQHF. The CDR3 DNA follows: TGTGCCAGCAGCACCCAGCCCGGTAGCAATCAGCCCCAGCATTTT.

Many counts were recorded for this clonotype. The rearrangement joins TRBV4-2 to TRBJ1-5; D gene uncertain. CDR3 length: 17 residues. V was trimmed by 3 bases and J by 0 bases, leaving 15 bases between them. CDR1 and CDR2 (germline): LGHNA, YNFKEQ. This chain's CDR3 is CASSQGPDGDSNQPQHF. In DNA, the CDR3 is TGTGCCAGCAGCCAGGGTCCGGACGGAGATAGCAATCAGCCCCAGCATTTT.

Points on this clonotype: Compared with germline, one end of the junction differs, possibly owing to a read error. CDR3 nucleotide sequence: TGTGCCAGCAGGGACAGGGTTAACACCGAGGAGCTGTTTTTT. The encoded protein is CASRDRVNTEELFF. The rearrangement uses TRBV7-9 and TRBJ2-2; 8 bases agree with TRBD1. This CDR3 region has 14 residues. The V gene's germline CDR1 is SEHNR and CDR2 FQNEAQ (reference sequence).

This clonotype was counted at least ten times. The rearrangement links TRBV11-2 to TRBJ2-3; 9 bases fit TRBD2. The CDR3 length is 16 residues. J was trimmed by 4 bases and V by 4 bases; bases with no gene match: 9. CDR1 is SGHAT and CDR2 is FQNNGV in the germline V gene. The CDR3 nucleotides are TGTGCCAGCAGCTCTAAGCGGGGGGAGCGAGCAGATACGCAGTATTTT. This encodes CASSSKRGERADTQYF.

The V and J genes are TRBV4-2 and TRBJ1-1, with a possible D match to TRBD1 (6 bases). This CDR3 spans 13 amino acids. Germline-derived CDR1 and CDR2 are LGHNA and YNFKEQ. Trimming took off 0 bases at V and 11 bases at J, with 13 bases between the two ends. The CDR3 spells CASSQDGGLGAFF. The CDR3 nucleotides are TGTGCCAGCAGCCAAGATGGGGGCCTCGGGGCTTTCTTT.

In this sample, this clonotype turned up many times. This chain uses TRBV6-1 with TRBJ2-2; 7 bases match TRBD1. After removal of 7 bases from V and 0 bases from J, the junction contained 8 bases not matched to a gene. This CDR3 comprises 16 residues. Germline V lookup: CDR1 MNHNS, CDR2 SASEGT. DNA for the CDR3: TGTGCCAGCAAGACAGGGACGGTCGCGAACACCGGGGAGCTGTTTTTT. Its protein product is CASKTGTVANTGELFF.